This T cell receptor (beta chain) appears in the sequencing data of a study of blood T cell repertoires in COVID-19. Study background: The cDNA or gDNA used as material had been derived from T cells, B-cell-depleted T cells, or PBMCs.

As handled by the study authors: Amplification of reference gene primers provided the estimated nucleated cell counts. Sequencing used immunoSEQ multiplex PCR; TCRdb keeps in-frame clones, though not all of them. V, J and clone size were drawn from that table, and D and trimming were deduced from the DNA. The sample lists some 76,000 clones, about 90% occurring once. CDR3 length: 19 residues. Germline V gene sequence: CDR1 LNHDA, CDR2 SQIVND (reference sequence). With V trimmed by 3 bases and J by 5 bases, 18 bases remained unmatched. Input material: peripheral blood. The chain carries TRBV19 and TRBJ2-2; TRBD1 matches 7 bases. The sequence came from a human donor in a cohort sampled during active COVID-19. In nucleotides, the CDR3 is TGTGCCAGTAGTATGTTGGTGGGGTACACAGGGGCGAGGACCGGGGAGCTGTTTTTT. This encodes CASSMLVGYTGARTGELFF. The full variable domain, in which reference TRBV19 and TRBJ2-2 provide the parts outside the CDR3, is DGGITQSPKYLFRKEGQNVTLSCEQNLNHDAMYWYRQDPGQGLRLIYYSQIVNDFQKGDIAEGYSVSREKKESFPLTVTSAQKNPTAFYLCASSMLVGYTGARTGELFFGEGSRLTVL.